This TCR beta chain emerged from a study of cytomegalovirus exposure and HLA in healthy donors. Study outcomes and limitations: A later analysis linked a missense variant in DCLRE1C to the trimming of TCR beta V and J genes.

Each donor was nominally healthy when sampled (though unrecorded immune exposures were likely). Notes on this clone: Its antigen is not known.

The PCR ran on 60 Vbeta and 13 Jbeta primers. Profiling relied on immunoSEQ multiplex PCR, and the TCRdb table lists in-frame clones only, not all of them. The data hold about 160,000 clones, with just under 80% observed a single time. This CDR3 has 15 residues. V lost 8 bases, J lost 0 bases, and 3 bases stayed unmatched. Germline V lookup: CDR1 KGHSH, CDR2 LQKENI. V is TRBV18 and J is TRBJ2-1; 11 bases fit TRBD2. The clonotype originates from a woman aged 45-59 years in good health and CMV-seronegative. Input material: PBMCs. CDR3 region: CASHTSGSSYNEQFF. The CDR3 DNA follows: TGTGCCAGCCACACTAGCGGGAGCTCCTACAATGAGCAGTTCTTC. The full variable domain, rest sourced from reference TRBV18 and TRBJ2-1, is NAGVMQNPRHLVRRRGQEARLRCSPMKGHSHVYWYRQLPEEGLKFMVYLQKENIIDESGMPKERFSAEFPKEGPSILRIQQVVRGDSAAYFCASHTSGSSYNEQFFGPGTRLTVL.